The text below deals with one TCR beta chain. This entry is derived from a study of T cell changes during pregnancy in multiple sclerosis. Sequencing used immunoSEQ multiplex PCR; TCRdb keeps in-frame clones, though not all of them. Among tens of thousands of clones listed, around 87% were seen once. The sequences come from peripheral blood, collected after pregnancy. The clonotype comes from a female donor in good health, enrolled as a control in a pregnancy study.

The CDR3 sequence: CASSLPGTGGLGEKLFF. CDR3 coding DNA: TGTGCCAGCAGCCTCCCCGGGACAGGGGGCCTCGGTGAAAAACTGTTTTTT. This chain links TRBV4-2 with TRBJ1-4; 12 bases match TRBD1. J lost 7 bases, V lost 4 bases, and 10 bases had no gene match. Germline CDR1 reads LGHNA; CDR2 reads YNFKEQ. The CDR3 consists of 17 residues.